The clone carrying this T cell receptor beta chain appeared many times. This record belongs to a study of early T cells in non-severe SARS-CoV-2 infection. At the level of the study: Sequenced material consisted of bulk RNA (from unsorted whole blood), and chains were unpaired.

In TCRdb, the 5' RACE reads were re-called with MiXCR into one record per CDR3 protein. The sample consists of tens of thousands of distinct CDR3 sequences, over 3.5% of them appearing once. The V and J ends lost 3 bases and 5 bases respectively, with 14 bases between them. Germline assignment: CDR1 LGHDT and CDR2 YNNKEL (reference sequence). There are 14 residues in the CDR3. The chain recombines TRBV3-1 with TRBJ2-7; D gene uncertain. The clonotype was recovered from an adult who was a healthcare worker with PCR-confirmed SARS-CoV-2 infection or an uninfected control (not recorded which). The sample comprised whole blood. In DNA, the CDR3 is TGTGCCAGCAGCCATTATCTCTTATCCCACGAGCAGTACTTC. The encoded protein is CASSHYLLSHEQYF.